This T cell receptor beta chain was observed in a study of T cells in localized non-small cell lung cancer. Sequencing was performed with immunoSEQ multiplex PCR; in TCRdb, only in-frame clones are kept and a portion is missing. The table lists roughly 26,000 clones, about 91% of them singletons. As for this clone: The antigen is unknown.

Study-level points and caveats: For the top 100 tumor clones, a median roughly 53 also appeared in adjacent lung. Of the tissues analyzed, uninvolved adjacent lung showed maximal T cell clonality, greater than tumor.

Trimming took 9 bases from V and 0 from J, leaving 9 bases between them. There are 13 residues in the CDR3. From germline, CDR1 is MDHEN and CDR2 SYDVKM. The chain couples TRBV28 to TRBJ1-5, with D maybe TRBD1 (5 bases). Material: peripheral blood, obtained before any cancer treatment. The sequence was obtained from an older female donor with stage II squamous cell lung carcinoma. The CDR3 coding sequence is TGTGCCAGTGGGGGTTTTAGCAATCAGCCCCAGCATTTT. It yields the protein CASGGFSNQPQHF.